Reported below is one T cell receptor beta chain. Antigen specificity is unknown. Profiled with immunoSEQ multiplex PCR; TCRdb holds only in-frame clones, not every one. The sample lists about 32,000 clones; around nine tenths were seen once. The data were obtained in a study of T cells after posttransplantation cyclophosphamide. The naive gate required viable CD3+CD4+ or CD3+CD8+ cells with CCR7+CD45RA+CD45RO-CD95-CD27+CD28+ phenotype. Germline CDR1 reads LNHDA; CDR2 reads SQIVND (reference sequence). The CDR3 extends over 16 amino acids. The V end was cut by 4 bases, the J end by 5 bases, with 18 bases between. Overall study findings and caveats: Recipient CMV seropositivity and CMV reactivation strongly tracked TRB clonality. Later blood repertoires were often dominated by clones from the donor CD8+ memory compartment.

This sequence joins TRBV19 and TRBJ2-1, with a tentative D call TRBD2 (7 bases). Sequences were obtained from naive CD4+ T cells sorted from blood. This sequence was found in a young man in good health and a related stem cell transplant donor. The CDR3: CASSTGWGGLDNEQFF. CDR3 bases: TGTGCCAGTAGTACAGGGTGGGGGGGCCTGGACAATGAGCAGTTCTTC.